This T cell receptor beta chain comes out of a study of tumor-infiltrating lymphocytes in primary liver carcinoma. With a constant-region primer, TCR beta cDNA was made from around 530 ng of total RNA. Generation of the TCR beta libraries relied on three nested multiplex PCR rounds using slightly modified ARM-PCR. The opening two PCR rounds, 10 cycles each, paired TRBV1-TRBV30 forward primers with a C-beta reverse primer. TCRdb re-derived calls from the multiplex PCR reads in MiXCR, one entry per CDR3 protein. Of about 320,000 distinct CDR3 sequences in the sample, approximately 58% are singletons; the top ten hold about a sixth. Germline assignment: CDR1 SGHDN and CDR2 FVKESK. V lost 5 bases to trimming and J lost 2 bases, with 14 bases between them. This CDR3 region has 15 residues. Blood RNA came from unsorted whole blood; germline DNA was also extracted.

The clonotype comes from a woman aged 25 to 39 with primary liver carcinoma and hepatitis B virus infection. Sample: peripheral blood. The V and J genes are TRBV14 and TRBJ2-3; the D gene is possibly TRBD1 (6 bases). CDR3: CASSFGQSHTDTQYF. The DNA for the CDR3 is TGTGCCAGCAGCTTTGGACAGAGTCACACAGATACGCAGTATTTT.